The entry that follows covers one TCR beta chain sequence. Antigen: not known. The data originate from a study of OX40 agonist ivuxolimab in advanced cancers. Whole-study results and caveats: Relative to CD4+ cells, CD8+ T cells on average had more expanded clones.

Clones were read by immunoSEQ multiplex PCR, and TCRdb kept only the in-frame ones, dropping some. Among around 73,000 clones listed, more than 80% were seen once. The ends were cut back, 0 bases at V and 0 bases at J, with 7 bases in the middle. The germline V gene has CDR1 SGHRS and CDR2 YFSETQ. The CDR3 is made up of 14 amino acids. This receptor was identified in an adult with an advanced solid tumor such as melanoma, head and neck, liver or kidney cancer. This sequence joins TRBV5-1 and TRBJ2-7; no firm D call. Sequenced here: CD4+ or CD8+ T cells sorted from blood, sampled in a trial of the OX40 agonist ivuxolimab. CDR3 protein: CASSLGLSSYEQYF. CDR3 coding DNA: TGCGCCAGCAGCTTGGGACTTAGCTCCTACGAGCAGTACTTC.